In its sample, the clone carrying this T cell receptor (beta chain) was seen a few times. No antigen is known for it. The second PCR ran about 6 to 11 cycles with a sample-barcoded 5' primer and J-beta primers. Tags on each cDNA molecule came from a template-switch adaptor with 12 random nucleotides. TCRdb analysed the 5' RACE reads with MiXCR anew, one entry per CDR3 protein. The table has fewer than 2 million distinct CDR3 sequences, approximately 39% seen once. These data come from a study of blood T cells in healthy people across ages. Study-wide background: In model experiments, template switching was able to capture about one barcoded beta molecule for every two T cells that were present.

Whole-study findings and limits: A roughly linear fall in TCR beta diversity per million T cells was seen with increasing age.

V lost 1 base and J lost 3, with 12 bases in between. Germline values: CDR1 MGHRA, CDR2 YSYEKL. The CDR3 has 15 residues. The receptor's source is a human donor in good health. This sequence joins TRBV4-1 and TRBJ2-5; a possible D gene is TRBD2 (5 bases). The sequenced sample consisted of blood. The CDR3: CASSQGPAREETQYF. The CDR3 DNA sequence: TGCGCCAGCAGCCAAGGACCAGCGAGGGAAGAGACCCAGTACTTC.